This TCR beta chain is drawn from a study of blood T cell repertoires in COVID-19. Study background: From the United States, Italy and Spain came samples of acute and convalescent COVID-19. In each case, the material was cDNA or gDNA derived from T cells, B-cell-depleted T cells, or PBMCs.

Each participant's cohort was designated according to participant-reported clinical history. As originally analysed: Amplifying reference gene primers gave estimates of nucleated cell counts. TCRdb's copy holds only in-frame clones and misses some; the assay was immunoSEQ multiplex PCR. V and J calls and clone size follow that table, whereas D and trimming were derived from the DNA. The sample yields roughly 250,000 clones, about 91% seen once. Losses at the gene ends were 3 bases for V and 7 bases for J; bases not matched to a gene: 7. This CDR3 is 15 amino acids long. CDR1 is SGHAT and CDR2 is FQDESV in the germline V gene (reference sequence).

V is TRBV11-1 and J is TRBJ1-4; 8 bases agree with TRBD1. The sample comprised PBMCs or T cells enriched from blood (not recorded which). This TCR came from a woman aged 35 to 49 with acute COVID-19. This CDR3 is CASSFGQGFGEKLFF. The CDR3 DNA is TGTGCCAGCAGCTTCGGACAGGGATTCGGTGAAAAACTGTTTTTT.